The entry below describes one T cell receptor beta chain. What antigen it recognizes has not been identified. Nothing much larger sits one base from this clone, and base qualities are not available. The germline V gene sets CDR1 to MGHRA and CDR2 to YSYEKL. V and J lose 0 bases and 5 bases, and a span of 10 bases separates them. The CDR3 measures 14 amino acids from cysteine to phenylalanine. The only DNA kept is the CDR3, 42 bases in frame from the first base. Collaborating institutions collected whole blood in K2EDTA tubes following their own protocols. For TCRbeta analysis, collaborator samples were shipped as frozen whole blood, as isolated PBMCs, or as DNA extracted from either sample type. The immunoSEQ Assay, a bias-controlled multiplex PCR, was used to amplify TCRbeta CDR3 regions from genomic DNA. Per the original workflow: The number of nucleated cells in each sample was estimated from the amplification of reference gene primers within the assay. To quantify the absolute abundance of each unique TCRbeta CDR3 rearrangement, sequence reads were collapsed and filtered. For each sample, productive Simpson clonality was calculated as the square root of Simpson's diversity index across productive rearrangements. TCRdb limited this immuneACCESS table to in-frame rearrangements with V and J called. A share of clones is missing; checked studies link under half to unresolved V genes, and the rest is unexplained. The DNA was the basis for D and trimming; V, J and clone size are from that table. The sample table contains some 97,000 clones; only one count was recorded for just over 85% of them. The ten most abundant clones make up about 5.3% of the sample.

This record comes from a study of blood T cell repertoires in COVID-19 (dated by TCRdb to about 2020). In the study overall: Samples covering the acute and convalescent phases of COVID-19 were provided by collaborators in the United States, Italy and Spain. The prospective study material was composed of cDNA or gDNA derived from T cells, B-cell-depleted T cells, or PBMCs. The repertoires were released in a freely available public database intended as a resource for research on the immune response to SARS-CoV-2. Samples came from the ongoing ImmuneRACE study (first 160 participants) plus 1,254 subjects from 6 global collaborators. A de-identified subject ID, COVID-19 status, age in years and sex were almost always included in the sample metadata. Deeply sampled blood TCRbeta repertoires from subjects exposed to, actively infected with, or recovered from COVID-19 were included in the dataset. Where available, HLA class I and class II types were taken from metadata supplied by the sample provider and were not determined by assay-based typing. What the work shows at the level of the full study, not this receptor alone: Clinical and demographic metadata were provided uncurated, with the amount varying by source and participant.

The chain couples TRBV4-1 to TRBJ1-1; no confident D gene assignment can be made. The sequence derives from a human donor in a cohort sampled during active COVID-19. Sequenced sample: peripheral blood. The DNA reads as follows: TGCGCCAGCAGCCAAGATAGCCTACTAACTGAAGCTTTCTTT. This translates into CASSQDSLLTEAFF.